The present entry profiles one T cell receptor (beta chain) with its context. The sample originates from a study of CD8 T cells in Susac syndrome. The RNA, 0.5 to 1 ug, was put through reverse transcription using random hexamers. Across 54 Vbeta and 13 Jbeta, TCR beta CDR3 was amplified with immunoSEQ multiplex PCR. TCRdb analysed the immunoSEQ multiplex PCR reads with MiXCR anew, one entry per CDR3 protein. The sample has hundreds of thousands of distinct CDR3 sequences; around 93% are singletons. The sequence derives from a human donor with multiple sclerosis. The sample consisted of CD4+ T cells from PBMCs.

The CDR3 here is CSVGDRNYGYTF. The CDR3 DNA reads TGCAGCGTCGGGGACCGAAACTATGGCTACACCTTC. This chain uses TRBV29-1 with TRBJ1-2; TRBD1 is a possible D gene (5 bases). Germline V lookup: CDR1 SQVTM, CDR2 ANQGSEA. The CDR3 has 12 amino acids. Trimming removed 6 bases from V and 2 bases from J, with 10 bases in between.